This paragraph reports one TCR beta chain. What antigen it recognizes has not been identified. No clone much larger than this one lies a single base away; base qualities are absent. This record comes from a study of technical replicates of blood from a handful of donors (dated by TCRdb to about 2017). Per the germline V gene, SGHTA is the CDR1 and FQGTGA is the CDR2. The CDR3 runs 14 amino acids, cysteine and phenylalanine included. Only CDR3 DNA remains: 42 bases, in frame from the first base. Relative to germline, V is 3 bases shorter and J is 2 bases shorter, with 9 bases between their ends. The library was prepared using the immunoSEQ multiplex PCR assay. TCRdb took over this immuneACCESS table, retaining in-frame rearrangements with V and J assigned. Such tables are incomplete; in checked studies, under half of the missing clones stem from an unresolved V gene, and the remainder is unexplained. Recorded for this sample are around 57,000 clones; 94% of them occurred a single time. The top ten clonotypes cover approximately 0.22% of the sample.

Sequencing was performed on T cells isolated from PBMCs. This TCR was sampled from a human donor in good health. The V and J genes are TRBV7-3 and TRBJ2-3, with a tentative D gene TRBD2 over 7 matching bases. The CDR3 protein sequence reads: CASSFGGATDTQYF. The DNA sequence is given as TGTGCCAGCAGCTTTGGGGGGGCCACAGATACGCAGTATTTT.